This T cell receptor beta chain derives from a study of blood T cell repertoires in COVID-19. Background on the study: Italy, Spain and the United States were the sources of the convalescent and acute COVID-19 samples. T cells, B-cell-depleted T cells, or PBMCs provided the cDNA or gDNA that served as material.

Original handling: The authors estimated nucleated cell counts from reference gene primer amplification. Only in-frame clones appear in the TCRdb table, and some are missing; sequencing was by immunoSEQ multiplex PCR. V, J and clone size are those of that table, while D and trimming were read from the DNA. This repertoire shows 55,000 to 85,000 clones, roughly 86% found once; its top ten account for roughly 0.83%. Germline CDR1 and CDR2: LNHDA and SQIVND (reference sequence). J gave up 2 bases and V 3 bases, and 0 bases lay outside the gene matches. The CDR3 loop spans 14 amino acids. The chain couples TRBV19 to TRBJ1-4; 7 bases align to TRBD1. The sequencing input was peripheral blood. The sequence derives from a woman between 65 and 79 years old with acute or convalescent COVID-19. This CDR3 reads CASSMGQTNEKLFF. CDR3 bases: TGTGCCAGTAGTATGGGACAGACTAATGAAAAACTGTTTTTT.